Listed here are 15 T cell receptor beta chains from one sample, sequenced in a study of regulatory T cells in long-lasting Graves disease. Indicated time point: newly diagnosed GD, antithyroid drugs for less than 3 months. Preparation of the TCR library used RNA extracted from PBMCs. Sequencing libraries for TCR beta were prepared with iRepertoire HTBI primers and Arm-PCR of CDR3 regions. TCRdb processed the multiplex PCR reads anew with MiXCR; each CDR3 protein has one entry. This sample carries roughly 420,000 distinct CDR3 sequences, around 16% of them seen once, and the ten largest clones take 22%. This sample comprised peripheral blood mononuclear cells (PBMCs), obtained at new diagnosis, from a patient treated with antithyroid drugs. These receptors were collected from a female donor with Graves disease.

This clonotype was seen at least ten times. The chain carries TRBV2 and TRBJ1-1; unclear D gene. The CDR3 loop spans 13 amino acids. V gave up 7 bases and J gave up 1 base, with 10 bases separating them. Germline V gene sequence: CDR1 SNHLY, CDR2 FYNNEI. The CDR3 loop reads CASTRVKNTEAFF. CDR3 DNA sequence: TGTGCCAGCACCCGCGTAAAGAACACTGAAGCTTTCTTT.

In its sample, this clonotype was seen many times. The V and J genes are TRBV20-1 and TRBJ1-2; TRBD1 is a possible D gene (6 bases). V was shortened by 0 bases and J by 4 bases, with 9 bases between the two germline ends. Germline values: CDR1 DFQATT, CDR2 SNEGSKA (reference sequence). The CDR3 spans 13 residues. In DNA form, the CDR3 reads TGCAGTGCTAGAGATGCAGGGGCCTATGGCTACACCTTC. Translating gives CSARDAGAYGYTF.

The table lists this clonotype with a few counts. The chain couples TRBV7-2 to TRBJ1-2, with 8 positions matching TRBD1. V lost 5 bases and J lost 4; bases outside the gene matches: 9. Germline CDR1 is SGHTA and CDR2 is FQGNSA. The CDR3 is 15 amino acids. In nucleotides, the CDR3 is TGTGCCAGCAGCCGTCAGGGGGCGGCGAGCTATGGCTACACCTTC. Translating gives CASSRQGAASYGYTF.

This clonotype was picked up a small number of times. This sequence joins TRBV5-1 and TRBJ2-5; D call uncertain. The CDR3 is 16 residues long. From germline, CDR1 is SGHRS and CDR2 YFSETQ. The germline V and J ends were trimmed by 2 bases and 4 bases, with 18 bases remaining between them. The chain's CDR3 is CASSLYGPTGLETQYF. DNA for the CDR3: TGCGCCAGCAGCTTATACGGTCCGACCGGGCTAGAGACCCAGTACTTC.

In this sample, this clonotype turned up a few times. The V and J genes are TRBV4-1 and TRBJ2-4, with D possibly being TRBD2 (6 bases). The CDR3 runs to 18 residues. CDR1 is MGHRA, CDR2 YSYEKL, per germline. V was pared by 4 bases and J by 1 base, with 20 bases between. In DNA, the CDR3 is TGCGCCAGCAGCCCCGGCCTGGGGAGGACGGGGGCCAAAAACATTCAGTACTTC. It codes for CASSPGLGRTGAKNIQYF.

This sequence joins TRBV7-3 and TRBJ1-1, with 7 bases fitting TRBD1. The length of the CDR3 is 13 residues. CDR1 and CDR2 (germline): SGHTA, FQGTGA. With 5 bases clipped from V and 8 bases from J, the junction kept 8 bases outside the gene matches. The DNA of the CDR3 is TGTGCCAGCAGCCTACAGGGGCAAAGGGAAGCTTTCTTT. Protein: CASSLQGQREAFF.

This clonotype was recorded many times. The chain uses TRBV13 and TRBJ2-3, with TRBD1 as a possible D gene (6 bases). With 8 bases removed from V and 3 bases from J, the gap between germline ends came to 9 bases. Per the germline V gene, CDR1 is PRHDT and CDR2 is FYEKMQ (reference sequence). This CDR3 has 12 amino acids. The CDR3 bases are TGTGCCAGCCCAGGGGTAACAGATACGCAGTATTTT. This translates into CASPGVTDTQYF.

This clonotype occurred many times. The V and J genes are TRBV5-5 and TRBJ1-5; D might be TRBD1 (5 bases). Trimming left V 0 bases short and J 2 bases short, with 12 bases between. Germline V gene lookup returns CDR1 SGHKS and CDR2 YYEKEE (reference sequence). The CDR3 has 16 amino acids. DNA of the CDR3: TGTGCCAGCAGCTTGGGGCGAGGGACCGGCAATCAGCCCCAGCATTTT. Amino acids: CASSLGRGTGNQPQHF.

This chain uses TRBV4-3 with TRBJ1-2, with D unresolved. V dropped 0 bases and J dropped 5 bases, with 13 bases sitting between them. CDR3 size: 15 residues. CDR1 is LGHNA, CDR2 YSLEER, per germline. CDR3 amino acids: CASSQDPTQQYGYTF. The CDR3 nucleotides read TGCGCCAGCAGCCAAGACCCTACCCAACAATATGGCTACACCTTC.

This clonotype was recorded a few times. This chain joins TRBV20-1 and TRBJ2-5; 11 nucleotides match TRBD2. J lost 0 bases, V lost 3 bases, and 3 bases had no gene match. The length of the CDR3 is 15 residues. The germline gives CDR1 DFQATT, CDR2 SNEGSKA (reference sequence). Here the CDR3 DNA reads TGCAGTGCTAGTTCTAGCGGGGGGAACCAAGAGACCCAGTACTTC. It encodes CSASSSGGNQETQYF.

The sample holds many counts of this clonotype. The chain employs TRBV11-2 and TRBJ2-7; TRBD2 matches 12 bases. Germline V gives CDR1 SGHAT, CDR2 FQNNGV. This CDR3 is 17 amino acids long. With V trimmed by 4 bases and J by 3 bases, 10 bases remained unmatched. CDR3 sequence: CASSSSWTSGKVYEQYF. CDR3 coding DNA: TGTGCCAGCAGCTCGAGTTGGACTAGCGGGAAGGTCTACGAGCAGTACTTC.

This clonotype was observed at least ten times. The chain joins TRBV19 to TRBJ1-5; TRBD1 matches at 8 bases. Per the germline V gene, CDR1 is LNHDA and CDR2 is SQIVND (reference sequence). The CDR3 has 18 residues. V shed 4 bases, J shed 4 bases, and the junction held 15 bases outside the gene matches. CDR3 in DNA: TGTGCCAGTAGTACGACCCTGACAGGGGCGGAAGTGAATCAGCCCCAGCATTTT. Translated, it gives CASSTTLTGAEVNQPQHF. Full variable domain (outside the CDR3, taken from reference TRBV19 and TRBJ1-5): DGGITQSPKYLFRKEGQNVTLSCEQNLNHDAMYWYRQDPGQGLRLIYYSQIVNDFQKGDIAEGYSVSREKKESFPLTVTSAQKNPTAFYLCASSTTLTGAEVNQPQHFGDGTRLSIL.

This clonotype was counted between two and nine times. This chain joins TRBV9 and TRBJ2-4, with D unresolved. Germline lookup yields CDR1 SGDLS and CDR2 YYNGEE. The CDR3 extends over 15 amino acids. V lost 4 bases and J lost 0, with 11 bases in between. Here the CDR3 DNA reads TGTGCCAGCAGCCGCTCAACGGTAGCCAAAAACATTCAGTACTTC. It encodes CASSRSTVAKNIQYF. The complete variable domain, with remaining parts taken from reference TRBV9 and TRBJ2-4, reads DSGVTQTPKHLITATGQRVTLRCSPRSGDLSVYWYQQSLDQGLQFLIQYYNGEERAKGNILERFSAQQFPDLHSELNLSSLELGDSALYFCASSRSTVAKNIQYFGAGTRLSVL.

This clonotype has a count of ten or more. The chain links TRBV6-2 or TRBV6-3 to TRBJ2-2, with 7 bases aligning to TRBD2. The CDR3 has 17 residues. Germline CDR1 and CDR2: MNHEY and SVGEGT. V lost 0 bases to trimming and J lost 6 bases; unmatched junction nucleotides: 10. CDR3: CASSYSLGGSRSGELFF. Written as DNA, the CDR3 is TGTGCCAGCAGTTACTCGCTCGGCGGGAGTAGGTCCGGGGAGCTGTTTTTT.

This clonotype occurred once. The rearrangement uses TRBV2 and TRBJ1-2; 9 positions match TRBD1. CDR1 SNHLY and CDR2 FYNNEI come from the germline V gene. The CDR3 runs 16 residues. Losses at the gene ends were 8 bases for V and 9 bases for J; bases not matched to a gene: 19. DNA of the CDR3: TGTGCCAGCCGGGACCTTAGGGGGACAGGGAGTCGTCGCTACACCTTC. As protein: CASRDLRGTGSRRYTF.